One sample yielded the 22 T cell receptor beta chains listed below, sequenced in a study of cytomegalovirus exposure and HLA in healthy donors. PCR involved 60 Vbeta and 13 Jbeta primers. Sequencing was performed with immunoSEQ multiplex PCR; in TCRdb, only in-frame clones are kept and a portion is missing. This sample's table reports some 130,000 clones. Specimen: PBMCs. The receptors derive from a woman in her thirties or forties in good health and CMV-seropositive.

The chain carries TRBV28 and TRBJ1-5; TRBD1 is a possible D gene (6 bases). The CDR3 sequence is 15 residues long. Trimming took off 2 bases at V and 6 bases at J, with 14 bases between the two ends. The V gene's germline CDR1 is MDHEN and CDR2 SYDVKM. CDR3 residues: CASSLRGGRGQPQHF. In nucleotides, the CDR3 is TGTGCCAGCAGTTTAAGGGGGGGACGGGGTCAGCCCCAGCATTTT.

J is TRBJ2-1 and V is TRBV29-1; 11 positions agree with TRBD2. Trimming cost V 7 bases and J 8 bases; bases outside gene matches: 10. CDR1 and CDR2 (germline): SQVTM, ANQGSEA. This CDR3 has 14 amino acids. In DNA form, the CDR3 reads TGCAGCGCCTTAACTAGCGGGAGAGGTTATGAGCAGTTCTTC. Translating gives CSALTSGRGYEQFF.

V gene TRBV4-1 combines with J gene TRBJ1-1, with 7 positions matching TRBD1. Germline-derived CDR1 and CDR2 are MGHRA and YSYEKL. Trimming cost V 3 bases and J 1 base; bases outside gene matches: 8. The CDR3 sequence is 16 residues long. The CDR3, as DNA: TGCGCCAGCAGCCACCCCTCGGACAGGCCGAACACTGAAGCTTTCTTT. This codes for CASSHPSDRPNTEAFF.

The rearrangement joins TRBV19 to TRBJ1-5, with D possibly matching TRBD1 (6 bases). The germline V gene encodes CDR1 LNHDA and CDR2 SQIVND (reference sequence). V was clipped by 3 bases and J by 0 bases, with 9 bases between them. This CDR3 has 15 residues. CDR3 amino acids: CASSMGTHSNQPQHF. The CDR3 nucleotides read TGTGCCAGTAGTATGGGGACACATAGCAATCAGCCCCAGCATTTT.

V usage is TRBV6-1 and J usage is TRBJ2-7, with 7 bases matching TRBD1. V lost 4 bases and J lost 10; bases outside the gene matches: 7. The germline V gene encodes CDR1 MNHNS and CDR2 SASEGT. CDR3 size: 12 residues. The CDR3 DNA reads TGTGCCAGCAGTGTAGGGACAGATAACCAGTACTTC. Translating gives CASSVGTDNQYF.

The V call is TRBV13, the J call TRBJ2-7; 7 bases line up with TRBD1. This CDR3 has 15 residues. Germline V gene sequence: CDR1 PRHDT, CDR2 FYEKMQ (reference sequence). Trimming removed 5 bases from V and 0 bases from J; junction bases left unmatched: 7. CDR3 DNA sequence: TGTGCCAGCAGCCCACGACAGGGAATCTCCTACGAGCAGTACTTC. Its protein product is CASSPRQGISYEQYF.

The chain links TRBV27 to TRBJ2-7; D remains unclear. The CDR3 consists of 11 residues. V lost 8 bases and J lost 0, with 5 bases in between. Germline values: CDR1 MNHEY, CDR2 SMNVEV (reference sequence). CDR3 DNA: TGTGCCAGCCGTAGCTCCTACGAGCAGTACTTC. Translated: CASRSSYEQYF.

The gene calls are TRBV14 and TRBJ2-3; a weak D match, TRBD2 (5 bases). The CDR3 length is 17 residues. Deletions cut 0 bases from V and 2 bases from J, with 15 bases between. Germline V gene sequence: CDR1 SGHDN, CDR2 FVKESK. The CDR3 DNA reads TGTGCCAGCAGCCAAGATCGTAGTAGCGCGATCACAGATACGCAGTATTTT. Translation gives CASSQDRSSAITDTQYF.

The J gene is TRBJ2-7, the V gene TRBV29-1; weak D call: TRBD1 (5 bases). V shed 1 base and J shed 5 bases, with 12 bases lying between them. CDR3 length equals 13 residues. The germline gives CDR1 SQVTM, CDR2 ANQGSEA. The CDR3 sequence is CSVEGARANEQYF. Written as DNA, the CDR3 is TGCAGCGTTGAAGGCGCCAGGGCTAACGAGCAGTACTTC.

The chain's CDR3 is CASTPGVRGAYTGELFF. DNA for the CDR3: TGTGCCAGCACCCCCGGCGTCCGGGGGGCTTACACCGGGGAGCTGTTTTTT. This chain joins TRBV5-6 and TRBJ2-2; TRBD2 might be the D (7 bases). This CDR3 is 17 amino acids long. Germline CDR1 is SGHDT and CDR2 is YYEEEE. V lost 6 bases to trimming and J lost 3 bases, with 21 bases between them.

The chain employs TRBV7-3 and TRBJ2-7; TRBD2 matches 7 bases. The CDR3 spans 15 residues. V shed 2 bases and J 1 base; nucleotides not matched to a gene: 5. Germline CDR1 and CDR2: SGHTA and FQGTGA. In DNA form, the CDR3 reads TGTGCCAGCAGCTTACGAAGCGGGGTGTCCTACGAGCAGTACTTC. This gives the protein CASSLRSGVSYEQYF.

The V call is TRBV5-6, the J call TRBJ2-7; TRBD2 matches at 9 bases. The CDR3 length is 16 residues. V gave up 1 base and J gave up 4 bases; unmatched junction bases: 9. Per germline, CDR1 SGHDT and CDR2 YYEEEE. CDR3 loop: CASSLSISGRWYEQYF. As DNA, the CDR3 is TGTGCCAGCAGCTTGTCTATTAGCGGGAGATGGTACGAGCAGTACTTC.

The chain joins TRBV27 to TRBJ2-7; 7 positions agree with TRBD1. V was pared by 1 base and J by 0 bases, with 12 bases of the junction left unmatched. This CDR3 spans 18 amino acids. Germline CDR1 and CDR2: MNHEY and SMNVEV (reference sequence). This chain's CDR3 is CASSLYIPAGTASYEQYF. Written as DNA, the CDR3 is TGTGCCAGCAGTTTATATATCCCTGCCGGGACAGCCTCCTACGAGCAGTACTTC.

The rearrangement joins TRBV28 to TRBJ2-6; weak D call: TRBD1 (6 bases). This CDR3 has 14 amino acids. Germline V CDR1 and CDR2: MDHEN, SYDVKM. Trimming took off 7 bases at V and 13 bases at J, with 20 bases between the two ends. The CDR3 spells CASTGQPLHKVLTF. The CDR3 nucleotides read TGTGCCAGCACCGGACAGCCTCTCCACAAGGTCCTGACTTTC.

This CDR3 reads CASSAQGGSGANVLTF. CDR3 DNA sequence: TGTGCCAGCAGTGCCCAGGGGGGCTCTGGGGCCAACGTCCTGACTTTC. The chain links TRBV25-1 to TRBJ2-6; D may be TRBD1 (7 bases). V was cut by 4 bases and J by 0 bases, with 10 bases left in between. Germline V CDR1 and CDR2: MGHDK, SYGVNS. There are 16 residues in the CDR3. Full variable domain (missing parts from reference TRBV25-1 and TRBJ2-6): EADIYQTPRYLVIGTGKKITLECSQTMGHDKMYWYQQDPGMELHLIHYSYGVNSTEKGDLSSESTVSRIRTEHFPLTLESARPSHTSQYLCASSAQGGSGANVLTFGAGSRLTVL.

The chain employs TRBV30 and TRBJ2-1; 11 bases align to TRBD2. The CDR3 is 16 residues long. V gave up 0 bases and J gave up 7 bases; unmatched junction bases: 8. Looked up from germline, CDR1 is GTSNPN and CDR2 is SVGIG (reference sequence). CDR3 DNA: TGTGCCTGGAGTGTAGGGCTAGCGGGAGGATCGAATGAGCAGTTCTTC. Residues: CAWSVGLAGGSNEQFF.

This chain uses TRBV2 with TRBJ1-5; a weak D match, TRBD1 (6 bases). Germline V gives CDR1 SNHLY, CDR2 FYNNEI. The CDR3 is 13 residues long. With 4 bases removed from V and 4 bases from J, the gap between germline ends came to 8 bases. CDR3 loop: CASSVDRNQPQHF. The CDR3 nucleotides are TGTGCCAGCAGTGTAGACAGGAATCAGCCCCAGCATTTT. The entire variable domain, with the rest obtained from reference TRBV2 and TRBJ1-5, is as follows: EPEVTQTPSHQVTQMGQEVILRCVPISNHLYFYWYRQILGQKVEFLVSFYNNEISEKSEIFDDQFSVERPDGSNFTLKIRSTKLEDSAMYFCASSVDRNQPQHFGDGTRLSIL.

The V gene is TRBV27, the J gene TRBJ2-1, with D possibly TRBD2 on 10 matching bases. The CDR3 has 18 amino acids. V lost 6 bases and J 6 bases, leaving 27 bases between the germline ends. The germline gives CDR1 MNHEY, CDR2 SMNVEV (reference sequence). In DNA form, the CDR3 reads TGTGCCAGCAGCCCGGGACAGGGAAGGACTAGCGGACTCAATGAGCAGTTCTTC. Its protein is CASSPGQGRTSGLNEQFF.

This chain joins TRBV2 and TRBJ2-7; tentatively, D is TRBD1 (5 bases). Deletions cut 8 bases from V and 3 bases from J, with 11 bases between. CDR3 length equals 12 residues. CDR1 and CDR2 (germline): SNHLY, FYNNEI. The CDR3 DNA is TGTGCCAGCGGGGCCCAACTCTACGAGCAGTACTTC. Protein product: CASGAQLYEQYF. Combining the CDR3 with reference TRBV2 and TRBJ2-7 gives the whole variable domain EPEVTQTPSHQVTQMGQEVILRCVPISNHLYFYWYRQILGQKVEFLVSFYNNEISEKSEIFDDQFSVERPDGSNFTLKIRSTKLEDSAMYFCASGAQLYEQYFGPGTRLTVT.

The chain couples TRBV5-4 to TRBJ2-1, with TRBD1 identical over 8 bases. Trimming removed 0 bases from V and 6 bases from J; junction bases left unmatched: 11. Germline loops: CDR1 SGHNT, CDR2 YYREEE (reference sequence). This CDR3 contains 17 residues. CDR3 bases: TGTGCCAGCAGCTTGGATCGGGGCAGGGGGCTCCCCAATGAGCAGTTCTTC. Translation: CASSLDRGRGLPNEQFF.

The chain carries TRBV27 and TRBJ2-7, with D possibly being TRBD2 (5 bases). The V gene's germline CDR1 is MNHEY and CDR2 SMNVEV (reference sequence). The CDR3 totals 15 residues. With 2 bases removed from V and 3 bases from J, the gap between germline ends came to 14 bases. The CDR3 sequence is CASSLLGRGLYEQYF. The CDR3 nucleotides are TGTGCCAGCAGTTTACTAGGCCGGGGTCTCTACGAGCAGTACTTC.

V is TRBV5-1 and J is TRBJ2-5, with D maybe TRBD2 (7 bases). V was pared by 3 bases and J by 1 base, with 13 bases between. Germline CDR1 and CDR2: SGHRS and YFSETQ. The CDR3 runs to 15 residues. CDR3 bases: TGCGCCAGCAGCTCAAGCGGGACAACCCAAGAGACCCAGTACTTC. Its translation: CASSSSGTTQETQYF. Combining the CDR3 with reference TRBV5-1 and TRBJ2-5 gives the whole variable domain KAGVTQTPRYLIKTRGQQVTLSCSPISGHRSVSWYQQTPGQGLQFLFEYFSETQRNKGNFPGRFSGRQFSNSRSEMNVSTLELGDSALYLCASSSSGTTQETQYFGPGTRLLVL.